Below, 27 T cell receptor beta chains from the same sample are listed, as sequenced in a study of spatial heterogeneity in lung cancer. Study-wide points: One measure, the expanded intratumoral alpha and beta TCR count, tracked tumor mutation counts.

No antigens are known for them. Each CDR3 protein gets one entry after TCRdb re-called the 5' RACE reads with MiXCR. The table includes 10,000 or so distinct CDR3 sequences, roughly 8.1% detected once. Time point reported: sample taken at primary tumor resection. Here the sequenced sample was lung tumor tissue, taken at surgery. The receptors originated from a male donor with early-stage non-small cell lung cancer.

The table lists this clonotype with many counts. This rearrangement joins TRBV19 to TRBJ2-3; TRBD2 aligns across 15 bases. The CDR3 is made up of 18 amino acids. Trimming at V came to 5 bases and at J to 1 base, leaving 7 bases not matched to a gene. CDR1 is LNHDA, CDR2 SQIVND, per germline (reference sequence). This chain's CDR3 is CASSHGTSGGPGTDTQYF. The CDR3 bases are TGTGCCAGTAGTCACGGGACTAGCGGGGGGCCAGGCACAGATACGCAGTATTTT.

In this sample, this clonotype turned up a few times. This chain links TRBV29-1 with TRBJ1-5, with D tentatively TRBD1 (5 bases). In germline, CDR1 is SQVTM, CDR2 ANQGSEA. Trimming removed 4 bases from V and 3 bases from J, with 13 bases in between. CDR3 size: 14 residues. The CDR3 coding sequence is TGCAGCGTTGGGGAGGTCGGGGCCAATCAGCCCCAGCATTTT. It encodes CSVGEVGANQPQHF.

This clonotype was counted at least ten times. V usage is TRBV28 and J usage is TRBJ1-5, with unresolved D. The CDR3 loop spans 15 amino acids. V was pared by 5 bases and J by 3 bases, with 14 bases between. Germline V gene sequence: CDR1 MDHEN, CDR2 SYDVKM. CDR3 sequence reads: CASSPPGSDNQPQHF. CDR3 sequence (DNA): TGTGCCAGCAGTCCGCCTGGAAGCGACAATCAGCCCCAGCATTTT.

For this clonotype: This sequence may be a read error, since a much larger clone differs from it by one base. V usage is TRBV20-1 and J usage is TRBJ2-3; 11 bases align to TRBD2. V was clipped by 8 bases and J by 0 bases; unmatched bases: 10. The germline V gene has CDR1 DFQATT and CDR2 SNEGSKA (reference sequence). The CDR3 totals 16 residues. The CDR3 protein is CSSQLAGDISTDTQYF. CDR3 bases: TGCAGTTCTCAACTAGCGGGGGACATTAGCACAGATACGCAGTATTTT.

This clonotype was recorded at least ten times. This sequence joins TRBV20-1 and TRBJ2-1; TRBD2 agrees at 11 bases. V was pared by 3 bases and J by 12 bases, with 7 bases of the junction left unmatched. The CDR3 has 13 residues. Germline CDR1 DFQATT, CDR2 SNEGSKA (reference sequence). The CDR3 loop reads CSASELAGVRQFF. In DNA form, the CDR3 reads TGCAGTGCTAGCGAACTAGCGGGGGTAAGGCAGTTCTTC.

The chain recombines TRBV20-1 with TRBJ1-4, with 10 bases matching TRBD1. With 5 bases clipped from V and 7 bases from J, the junction kept 1 base outside the gene matches. This CDR3 is 12 amino acids long. CDR1 DFQATT and CDR2 SNEGSKA come from the germline V gene (reference sequence). The CDR3 here is CSAWDRGEKLFF. The CDR3, as DNA: TGCAGTGCTTGGGACAGGGGTGAAAAACTGTTTTTT.

This clonotype was seen many times. The CDR3 sequence: CASSVEARGELFF. The DNA for the CDR3 is TGTGCCAGCAGCGTAGAAGCGAGGGGGGAGCTGTTTTTT. This chain uses TRBV9 with TRBJ2-2; D is ambiguous. The CDR3 sequence is 13 residues long. Trimming removed 0 bases from V and 8 bases from J, with 8 bases in between. The germline gives CDR1 SGDLS, CDR2 YYNGEE.

This clonotype was counted at least ten times. The gene calls are TRBV18 and TRBJ2-6, with 15 bases lining up with TRBD2. This CDR3 spans 19 amino acids. Germline CDR1 and CDR2: KGHSH and LQKENI. Germline trimming cut 6 bases from V and 0 bases from J; bases unmatched to any gene: 6. The CDR3, as DNA: TGTGCCAGCTCCGTCCCGGGACTAGCGGGAGGCTCTGGGGCCAACGTCCTGACTTTC. As protein: CASSVPGLAGGSGANVLTF.

This clonotype was counted ten times or more. This chain links TRBV7-6 with TRBJ1-5, with 10 bases identical to TRBD1. The length of the CDR3 is 16 residues. V lost 5 bases and J lost 5; bases outside the gene matches: 9. Per the germline V gene, CDR1 is SGHVS and CDR2 is FNYEAQ. The CDR3 nucleotides read TGTGCCAGCAGCCGACAGGGGGCCGGGTCGGATCAGCCCCAGCATTTT. The encoded protein is CASSRQGAGSDQPQHF.

This clonotype was detected ten times or more. V is TRBV12-3 or TRBV12-4 and J is TRBJ1-2; the D gene is possibly TRBD1 (6 bases). V was cut by 6 bases and J by 4 bases, with 9 bases left in between. This CDR3 has 12 residues. CDR3 sequence: CASRRTAYGYTF. CDR3 sequence (DNA): TGTGCCAGCAGGCGGACAGCCTATGGCTACACCTTC.

This clonotype was seen more than once but under ten times. The chain carries TRBV7-9 and TRBJ2-5, with D tentatively TRBD2 (5 bases). The CDR3 covers 11 residues. Trimming cost V 1 base and J 9 bases, with 6 bases left between them. Germline V gene sequence: CDR1 SEHNR, CDR2 FQNEAQ (reference sequence). The CDR3 DNA reads as TGTGCCAGCAGCTTAGAGGAGGCCCAGTACTTC. The encoded protein is CASSLEEAQYF.

By frequency in the sample, this clonotype is medium-sized. The V gene is TRBV4-1, the J gene TRBJ2-1, with a weak D call TRBD2 (7 bases). The length of the CDR3 is 17 residues. With 0 bases removed from V and 6 bases from J, the gap between germline ends came to 18 bases. Looked up from germline, CDR1 is MGHRA and CDR2 is YSYEKL. CDR3 coding DNA: TGCGCCAGCAGCCAAGATAATGGGGGGCGGGAGATCAATGAGCAGTTCTTC. Residues: CASSQDNGGREINEQFF.

This clonotype was observed many times. The chain is built from TRBV27 and TRBJ2-6; perhaps TRBD2 as D (6 bases). Per germline, CDR1 MNHEY and CDR2 SMNVEV (reference sequence). This CDR3 is 18 amino acids long. V lost 7 bases to trimming and J lost 0 bases, with 19 bases between them. In nucleotides, the CDR3 is TGTGCCAGCACCCCCCGGGGGAGGCTCCTCTCTGGGGCCAACGTCCTGACTTTC. Protein sequence: CASTPRGRLLSGANVLTF.

This clonotype showed up just a few times. The rearrangement uses TRBV29-1 and TRBJ1-4, with D uncertain. CDR1 is SQVTM, CDR2 ANQGSEA, per germline. Trimming removed 5 bases from V and 4 bases from J, with 8 bases in between. This CDR3 has 12 residues. The CDR3 protein is CSVLGLNEKLFF. The DNA of the CDR3 is TGCAGCGTTTTAGGGCTTAATGAAAAACTGTTTTTT.

This clonotype was seen repeatedly, ten times or more. This rearrangement joins TRBV4-2 to TRBJ1-5, with D unresolved. Germline loops: CDR1 LGHNA, CDR2 YNFKEQ. The V end was cut by 0 bases, the J end by 5 bases, with 23 bases between. CDR3 length: 19 residues. The CDR3 reads CASSQEAGTNAAADQPQHF. As DNA, the CDR3 is TGTGCCAGCAGCCAAGAAGCTGGCACCAATGCCGCGGCTGATCAGCCCCAGCATTTT.

This clonotype has a count of ten or more. The chain couples TRBV7-9 to TRBJ2-2; a possible D gene is TRBD2 (5 bases). V was clipped by 2 bases and J by 7 bases, with 17 bases between them. The CDR3 is 16 residues long. Germline V gene data show CDR1 as SEHNR and CDR2 as FQNEAQ (reference sequence). The DNA of the CDR3 is TGTGCCAGCAGCTTATGGCGGGCTAGCTCTGTCGGGGAGCTGTTTTTT. Translation: CASSLWRASSVGELFF.

The table lists this clonotype with many counts. The rearrangement links TRBV7-6 to TRBJ2-1; D is undetermined. The germline V gene encodes CDR1 SGHVS and CDR2 FNYEAQ. The length of the CDR3 is 12 residues. Trimming pared 5 bases from V and 4 bases from J, leaving 6 bases between. CDR3: CASSMTYNEQFF. The CDR3 region has the DNA TGTGCCAGCAGCATGACTTACAATGAGCAGTTCTTC.

This clonotype was seen many times. J is TRBJ2-3 and V is TRBV29-1; D is uncertain. V was pared by 2 bases and J by 0 bases, with 12 bases between. The CDR3 runs 15 residues. Germline V CDR1 and CDR2: SQVTM, ANQGSEA. In DNA form, the CDR3 reads TGCAGCGTTGAAAGTTCCCAAACGAGCACAGATACGCAGTATTTT. This codes for CSVESSQTSTDTQYF.

This clonotype was observed many times. The chain couples TRBV5-4 to TRBJ1-1; D call uncertain. This CDR3 spans 15 amino acids. The germline V gene encodes CDR1 SGHNT and CDR2 YYREEE (reference sequence). Trimming removed 1 base from V and 5 bases from J, with 15 bases in between. CDR3 protein: CASSLRETGRTEAFF. The CDR3 nucleotides read TGTGCCAGCAGCTTGCGGGAAACTGGTAGAACTGAAGCTTTCTTT.

The V and J genes are TRBV2 and TRBJ2-7, with unresolved D. V was cut by 6 bases and J by 3 bases, with 18 bases left in between. From germline, CDR1 is SNHLY and CDR2 FYNNEI. The CDR3 consists of 15 residues. As DNA, the CDR3 is TGTGCCAGCAGCCTAGGCCTCCCGAGAGACTACGAGCAGTACTTC. Translating it yields CASSLGLPRDYEQYF.

The V gene is TRBV24-1, the J gene TRBJ2-7; perhaps TRBD2 as D (7 bases). CDR3 length equals 13 residues. Germline V gene lookup returns CDR1 KGHDR and CDR2 SFDVKD. Trimming cost V 3 bases and J 6 bases, with 11 bases left between them. CDR3 bases: TGTGCCACCAGTGATGGGGGGGGGCGCGAGCAGTACTTC. This gives the protein CATSDGGGREQYF.

This clonotype was counted a few times. The CDR3 region has the DNA TGCAGCGTTGAGTTTCACTTTGCTAACTATGGCTACACCTTC. It codes for CSVEFHFANYGYTF. The chain is built from TRBV29-1 and TRBJ1-2; D is unresolved. The CDR3 contains 14 residues. Trimming left V 3 bases short and J 0 bases short, with 11 bases between. CDR1 is SQVTM, CDR2 ANQGSEA, per germline. The whole variable domain, filled in from reference TRBV29-1 and TRBJ1-2, reads SAVISQKPSRDICQRGTSLTIQCQVDSQVTMMFWYRQQPGQSLTLIATANQGSEATYESGFVIDKFPISRPNLTFSTLTVSNMSPEDSSIYLCSVEFHFANYGYTFGSGTRLTVV.

This clonotype was observed at least ten times. This chain links TRBV29-1 with TRBJ2-6; D is ambiguous. The V end lost 2 bases, the J end lost 1 base, and 3 bases lay between the germline ends. This CDR3 is built from 13 residues. CDR1 is SQVTM, CDR2 ANQGSEA, per germline. The chain's CDR3 is CSVESSGANVLTF. CDR3 in DNA: TGCAGCGTTGAAAGTTCTGGGGCCAACGTCCTGACTTTC.

This clonotype was detected many times. This chain uses TRBV5-1 with TRBJ2-5; tentatively, D is TRBD1 or TRBD2 (5 bases each). The V end was cut by 6 bases, the J end by 7 bases, with 19 bases between. Per the germline V gene, CDR1 is SGHRS and CDR2 is YFSETQ. The CDR3 consists of 14 residues. DNA of the CDR3: TGCGCCAGCACCTCTGACGGGGCCGTTGGGACCCAGTACTTC. Translation: CASTSDGAVGTQYF.

By sample fraction, this clonotype is medium-sized. The J gene is TRBJ2-1, the V gene TRBV4-1, with 10 bases fitting TRBD2. CDR3 length equals 17 residues. CDR1 and CDR2 (germline): MGHRA, YSYEKL. J was trimmed by 2 bases and V by 3 bases; bases with no gene match: 7. CDR3: CASSHTSGGDPYNEQFF. The CDR3 DNA is TGCGCCAGCAGCCACACGAGCGGGGGGGACCCCTACAATGAGCAGTTCTTC.

By frequency in the sample, this clonotype is medium-sized. This sequence joins TRBV7-6 and TRBJ2-5; a weak D match, TRBD1 (5 bases). V lost 4 bases, J lost 2 bases, and 14 bases lay in between. The CDR3 has 15 amino acids. The germline gives CDR1 SGHVS, CDR2 FNYEAQ. The CDR3 sequence is CASSSRGAAQETQYF. The CDR3 DNA sequence: TGTGCCAGCAGCTCCCGTGGGGCGGCACAAGAGACCCAGTACTTC.

Judged by abundance, this clonotype is medium-sized. The V and J genes are TRBV24-1 and TRBJ2-2, with D possibly being TRBD2 (6 bases). Trimming removed 3 bases from V and 0 bases from J, with 13 bases in between. CDR3 length: 17 amino acids. Germline V gene data show CDR1 as KGHDR and CDR2 as SFDVKD. CDR3 protein: CATSDPVGGANTGELFF. For the CDR3, the DNA is TGTGCCACCAGTGATCCTGTGGGAGGAGCGAACACCGGGGAGCTGTTTTTT.